This T cell receptor (beta chain) was identified during a study of cytomegalovirus exposure and HLA in healthy donors. General study points: Among immune exposure information, only CMV serostatus was available. Later analysis showed most CMV-associated TCR beta chains appearing HLA-restricted. Follow-up analysis found HLA locus-dependent TCR association rates, highest for DRB1 and lowest for HLA-C.

Germline V lookup: CDR1 SGHTA, CDR2 FQGNSA. This CDR3 spans 15 amino acids. The V gene lost 0 bases and the J gene lost 4 bases, with 12 bases spanning the gap. The PCR had 60 Vbeta and 13 Jbeta primers. TCRdb's copy holds only in-frame clones and misses some; the assay was immunoSEQ multiplex PCR. The sample has over 65,000 clones, 70% to 90% seen once; the top ten hold about 7%. Comment on this clone: Its antigen is not identified.

Source material: PBMCs. The receptor was derived from a human donor in good health. V and J are TRBV7-2 and TRBJ1-2; D gene uncertain. The CDR3 DNA reads as TGTGCCAGCAGCTTAGCGCTTTCAGAGGGCTATGGCTACACCTTC. It specifies CASSLALSEGYGYTF. Full variable domain (outside the CDR3, taken from reference TRBV7-2 and TRBJ1-2): GAGVSQSPSNKVTEKGKDVELRCDPISGHTALYWYRQSLGQGLEFLIYFQGNSAPDKSGLPSDRFSAERTGGSVSTLTIQRTQQEDSAVYLCASSLALSEGYGYTFGSGTRLTVV.